The source of this TCR beta chain is a study of OX40 agonist ivuxolimab in advanced cancers. Repertoires were generated with immunoSEQ multiplex PCR, while TCRdb's copy carries only in-frame clones and drops some. The profile shows roughly 40,000 clones, 82% of them singletons. The CDR3 sequence is 16 residues long. Germline-derived CDR1 and CDR2 are SGHAT and FQDESV (reference sequence). Notes on this clone: The antigen is not known.

Study observations and caveats: Clones of CD4+ and CD8+ blood T cells grew by week 6 at doses of 0.1 to 3.0 mg/kg. The antigens recognized by the expanded peripheral T cells, that is their antigen specificity, were not determined.

This clonotype originated in an adult with an advanced solid tumor such as melanoma, head and neck, liver or kidney cancer. The chain has TRBV11-1 and TRBJ2-5; tentative D call: TRBD2 (6 bases). The last part of the DNA fits TRBJ2-7 better; the J call may be wrong. Material: CD4+ or CD8+ T cells sorted from blood, obtained in a trial of the OX40 agonist ivuxolimab. The CDR3 here is CASSLSGTRAPYEQYF. The CDR3 DNA sequence: TGTGCCAGCAGCTTATCAGGGACTCGCGCTCCCTACGAGCAGTACTTC.